This T cell receptor beta chain derives from a study of T cell repertoires in cytomegalovirus infection. TCRdb independently ran MiXCR on the reads; one entry per CDR3 protein. This sample has around 800,000 distinct CDR3 sequences, with about 30% found just once. Germline CDR1 LNHDA, CDR2 SQIVND (reference sequence). This CDR3 has 17 residues. Study-wide points: HLA-C-restricted CMV clonotypes gave the most frequent clonotype in two of eight donors.

On this clonotype: Its target is not known. The junction differs from germline at one of its ends, possibly a read error.

The TCR sequence derives from a human donor in good health (CMV status not recorded). Some clones in this sample may be carry-over from other donors' samples. The genes are TRBV19 and TRBJ2-7; TRBD1 or TRBD2 may be the D gene (6 bases each). The starting material was cultured CD8+ T cells from PBMCs, obtained from culture after CMV antigen stimulation. CDR3 sequence: CVSSIPYGPGGGYEQYF. The CDR3 DNA is TGTGTCAGTAGTATACCCTATGGACCCGGGGGCGGCTACGAGCAGTACTTC.